Listed here are 14 T cell receptor beta chains from one sample, sequenced in a study of lymphopenia after photon versus proton radiotherapy (dated by TCRdb to about 2019). The library was built by means of the immunoSEQ multiplex PCR assay. This is the immuneACCESS table as TCRdb keeps it, with only in-frame sequences that have V and J called. A part of the clones is gone; compared with another copy, unresolved V genes explain less than half, and the rest is unexplained. The sample table lists about 39,000 clones, approximately 90% of them with a count of one. The ten largest clones capture 12% to 15% of the sample. The sample was peripheral blood, taken from a patient treated with photon-based radiotherapy. These TCRs come from a man between 60 and 75 years old with cholangiocarcinoma.

This clone came up once. The chain couples TRBV19 to TRBJ2-7; 7 positions agree with TRBD2. After removal of 4 bases from V and 2 bases from J, the junction contained 11 bases not matched to a gene. CDR1 is LNHDA and CDR2 is SQIVND in the germline V gene (reference sequence). This CDR3 is 16 amino acids long. For the CDR3, the DNA is TGTGCCAGTAGTACCTCCGAGCGGGGTAAGCCCTACGAGCAGTACTTC. The encoded protein is CASSTSERGKPYEQYF.

V and J are TRBV15 and TRBJ1-3, with a tentative D call TRBD1 (6 bases). The germline CDR1 and CDR2 sequences are LNHNV and YYDKDF (reference sequence). Trimming removed 2 bases at V and 1 base at J, with 12 bases between. The CDR3 is made up of 16 amino acids. CDR3 coding DNA: TGTGCCACCAGCAGACTACAGGGTTGGTCTGGAAACACCATATATTTT. It yields the protein CATSRLQGWSGNTIYF.

As concerns this clone: Sequence at one end of the junction differs from germline and may be a read error. This CDR3 is CASSLGRTVYQETQYF. CDR3 bases: TGTGCTAGCAGCTTAGGCCGGACAGTCTACCAAGAGACCCAGTACTTC. The chain couples TRBV7-7 to TRBJ2-5; a possible D gene is TRBD1 (6 bases). This CDR3 region has 16 residues. Germline CDR1 SSHAT, CDR2 FNYEAQ (reference sequence).

The chain links TRBV6-7 to TRBJ2-7, with D possibly matching TRBD1 (5 bases). TRBV6-7 is classed as an ORF, of uncertain function. The CDR3 loop spans 17 amino acids. V was clipped by 1 base and J by 5 bases, with 21 bases between them. In DNA form, the CDR3 reads TGTGCCAGCAGTTACTGGGGCGAGGACCCCCGCCTAGACGAGCAGTACTTC. It specifies CASSYWGEDPRLDEQYF.

The chain joins TRBV18 to TRBJ1-4; 9 bases are shared with TRBD1. CDR1 is KGHSH and CDR2 is LQKENI in the germline V gene. The CDR3 loop spans 18 amino acids. Trimming removed 4 bases from V and 8 bases from J; junction bases left unmatched: 17. This CDR3 is CASSLNQDRGLFREKLFF. For the CDR3, the DNA is TGTGCCAGCTCACTCAACCAGGACAGGGGCCTATTCCGGGAAAAACTGTTTTTT.

The CDR3 bases are TGTGCCAGCACCTCCACACACAGCAATCAGCCCCAGCATTTT. Translating it yields CASTSTHSNQPQHF. The V and J genes are TRBV5-8 and TRBJ1-5; the D is unclear. The ends were cut back, 6 bases at V and 1 base at J, with 11 bases in the middle. The CDR3 has 14 amino acids. The germline CDR1 and CDR2 sequences are SGHTS and YDEGEE.

This clone appeared a few times. The chain has TRBV28 and TRBJ2-5; D possibly corresponds to TRBD1 (6 bases). Trimming stripped 4 bases from V and 3 bases from J, with 9 bases between. Germline CDR1 reads MDHEN; CDR2 reads SYDVKM. The CDR3 spans 13 residues. CDR3 protein: CASSSRQEETQYF. The CDR3 DNA is TGTGCCAGCAGTTCCCGACAGGAAGAGACCCAGTACTTC.

The V and J genes are TRBV29-1 and TRBJ2-3, with no clear D. V dropped 1 base and J dropped 4 bases, with 9 bases sitting between them. The germline V gene encodes CDR1 SQVTM and CDR2 ANQGSEA. This CDR3 is built from 13 residues. CDR3 loop: CSVEAFIADTQYF. CDR3 DNA: TGCAGCGTTGAAGCATTTATCGCAGATACGCAGTATTTT.

V gene TRBV18 combines with J gene TRBJ2-6, with D possibly matching TRBD1 (5 bases). V lost 2 bases to trimming and J lost 4 bases, with 9 bases between them. Germline V gives CDR1 KGHSH, CDR2 LQKENI. The CDR3 is 15 residues long. The CDR3 loop reads CASSPGAAGANVLTF. CDR3 bases: TGTGCCAGCTCACCAGGGGCGGCGGGGGCCAACGTCCTGACTTTC.

The rearrangement joins TRBV5-1 to TRBJ1-4, with 7 bases identical to TRBD1. The CDR3 extends over 15 amino acids. V lost 2 bases to trimming and J lost 3 bases; unmatched junction nucleotides: 4. In germline, CDR1 is SGHRS, CDR2 YFSETQ. Here the CDR3 reads CASSLLGGSNEKLFF. CDR3 sequence (DNA): TGCGCCAGCAGCTTACTAGGGGGCTCTAATGAAAAACTGTTTTTT.

The CDR3 loop reads CASSLLPYTGELFF. CDR3 sequence (DNA): TGTGCCAGCAGCTTGTTGCCCTACACCGGGGAGCTGTTTTTT. The rearrangement joins TRBV5-4 to TRBJ2-2, with D uncertain. The V and J ends lost 1 base and 3 bases respectively, with 7 bases between them. This CDR3 is 14 amino acids long. Germline lookup yields CDR1 SGHNT and CDR2 YYREEE (reference sequence).

The V gene is TRBV18, the J gene TRBJ2-2; D remains unclear. The ends were cut back, 3 bases at V and 4 bases at J, with 9 bases in the middle. This CDR3 has 14 amino acids. Germline V gives CDR1 KGHSH, CDR2 LQKENI. CDR3 amino acids: CASSPDRSTGELFF. DNA of the CDR3: TGTGCCAGCTCACCGGACCGATCCACCGGGGAGCTGTTTTTT.

The chain carries TRBV28 and TRBJ1-6; D gene ambiguous. CDR1 is MDHEN and CDR2 is SYDVKM in the germline V gene. CDR3 length equals 15 residues. The V gene lost 5 bases and the J gene lost 8 bases, with 16 bases spanning the gap. CDR3: CASSPFNPRYSPLHF. The CDR3 bases are TGTGCCAGCAGTCCATTCAATCCTAGGTATTCACCCCTCCACTTT.

This chain joins TRBV28 and TRBJ1-1; a possible D gene is TRBD1 (5 bases). The CDR3 runs to 12 residues. V was cut by 9 bases and J by 6 bases, with 14 bases left in between. Per the germline V gene, CDR1 is MDHEN and CDR2 is SYDVKM. Here the CDR3 reads CASLLAGPEAFF. DNA of the CDR3: TGTGCCAGTCTTCTTGCGGGGCCTGAAGCTTTCTTT. The variable domain in full, completed from reference TRBV28 and TRBJ1-1, reads DVKVTQSSRYLVKRTGEKVFLECVQDMDHENMFWYRQDPGLGLRLIYFSYDVKMKEKGDIPEGYSVSREKKERFSLILESASTNQTSMYLCASLLAGPEAFFGQGTRLTVV.